This paragraph reports one T cell receptor (beta chain). The data were taken from a study of blood T cell repertoires in COVID-19. Study summary: Sites across the United States, Italy and Spain contributed samples from acute and convalescent COVID-19. T cells, B-cell-depleted T cells, or PBMCs provided the cDNA or gDNA that served as material.

Under the authors' procedure: Estimated nucleated cell counts came from reference gene primer amplification. Generated by immunoSEQ multiplex PCR, the TCRdb table keeps only in-frame clones and is missing some. The DNA gave D and trimming, while V, J and clone size come from that table. Of fewer than 450,000 clones in the sample, roughly 89% were seen once. The CDR3 has 14 amino acids. The germline gives CDR1 SEHNR, CDR2 FQNEAQ (reference sequence). V was shortened by 3 bases and J by 1 base, with 9 bases between the two germline ends. The sequence was obtained from a woman aged 18-30 years who had recovered from COVID-19. Input material: peripheral blood. This chain connects TRBV7-9 to TRBJ2-5; tentative D call: TRBD2 (5 bases). The CDR3 DNA reads as TGTGCCAGCAGCTTCGCGGGCAGCCAAGAGACCCAGTACTTC. It specifies CASSFAGSQETQYF.